This TCR beta chain was profiled in a study of vaccination effects on CD4 cells after COVID-19. Sequencing was performed with immunoSEQ multiplex PCR; in TCRdb, only in-frame clones are kept and a portion is missing. The data show roughly 46,000 clones, under 85% seen once. V trimming: 3 bases; J trimming: 12 bases; junction bases outside the gene matches: 29. The CDR3 spans 20 residues. CDR1 and CDR2 (germline): SGHVS, FQNEAQ. A remark on this clone: Its antigen is unknown.

The culture ran for roughly ten days before CD4+ T cells were isolated. PCR showed that the person got SARS-CoV-2 infection at some point between March and December 2020. Vaccine administered to participants consisted of two doses of either BNT162b2 or mRNA-1273. The TCR originated in a human donor who had a prior SARS-CoV-2 infection. Sequencing used CD4+ T cells from PBMCs cultured without peptide, obtained after COVID-19 vaccination. The chain has TRBV7-8 and TRBJ1-1, with TRBD1 matching over 9 bases. CDR3 coding DNA: TGTGCCAGCAGCTTGGTAGTGGGTTCGGGACAGGGAGGCGGGGCTCCTATAACTTTCTTT. Translated: CASSLVVGSGQGGGAPITFF.